These 20 T cell receptor beta chains originate from one sample sequenced in a study of Ad26.COV2.S vaccination and SARS-CoV-2 variants. The sample's treatment: over 15 received Ad26.COV2.S at low or high dose, single or two shots; about 5 received placebo; per-sample allocation not given. The samples date from day 63 after the first vaccine or placebo injection. TCRdb's table, derived via immunoSEQ multiplex PCR, lists solely in-frame clones and lacks some. The table shows 250,000 or so clones, with around 85% occurring only once. Material: peripheral blood, obtained in a trial of Ad26.COV2.S vaccine versus placebo. The receptor source for this set is a person between 18 and 65 years old who received the Ad26.COV2.S COVID-19 vaccine or a placebo.

V gene TRBV5-1 combines with J gene TRBJ2-5; D not resolved. Trimming took off 4 bases at V and 4 bases at J, with 17 bases between the two ends. The CDR3 contains 15 residues. The germline V gene encodes CDR1 SGHRS and CDR2 YFSETQ. DNA of the CDR3: TGCGCCAGCAGCCCGGTATTATCCCCGGGAGAGACCCAGTACTTC. Its translation is CASSPVLSPGETQYF. Supplemented by reference TRBV5-1 and TRBJ2-5, the full variable domain reads KAGVTQTPRYLIKTRGQQVTLSCSPISGHRSVSWYQQTPGQGLQFLFEYFSETQRNKGNFPGRFSGRQFSNSRSEMNVSTLELGDSALYLCASSPVLSPGETQYFGPGTRLLVL.

The chain recombines TRBV7-9 with TRBJ2-1; D is uncertain. There are 14 residues in the CDR3. Looked up from germline, CDR1 is SEHNR and CDR2 is FQNEAQ (reference sequence). V lost 5 bases and J lost 9, with 17 bases in between. CDR3 in DNA: TGTGCCAGCAGCCCCCCTCAGCCAACGGGTGAGCAGTTCTTC. Its protein product is CASSPPQPTGEQFF.

This chain uses TRBV9 with TRBJ2-7, with 13 nucleotides matching TRBD2. CDR1 and CDR2 (germline): SGDLS, YYNGEE. V gave up 3 bases and J gave up 3 bases; unmatched junction bases: 15. The CDR3 is made up of 19 amino acids. Here the CDR3 reads CASSDGAGTSGDLDYEQYF. CDR3 in DNA: TGTGCCAGCAGCGATGGAGCTGGGACTAGCGGGGATCTCGACTACGAGCAGTACTTC.

J is TRBJ1-2 and V is TRBV4-1, with D tentatively TRBD1 (5 bases). Germline values: CDR1 MGHRA, CDR2 YSYEKL. Trimming shortened V by 4 bases and J by 5 bases, and 14 bases separated the two germline ends. The CDR3 length is 14 residues. CDR3: CASSRSGQTYGYTF. CDR3 DNA sequence: TGCGCCAGCAGCCGCTCGGGGCAGACATATGGCTACACCTTC.

V gene TRBV4-1 combines with J gene TRBJ2-2; 9 positions match TRBD2. The CDR3 extends over 15 amino acids. V shed 7 bases, J shed 1 base, and the junction held 4 bases outside the gene matches. The germline V gene has CDR1 MGHRA and CDR2 YSYEKL. Written as DNA, the CDR3 is TGCGCCAGCAATAGCGGGAGTAGGAACACCGGGGAGCTGTTTTTT. This sequence encodes CASNSGSRNTGELFF.

The chain's CDR3 is CASSVGGGAHNEQFF. The CDR3 DNA reads TGTGCCAGCAGCGTAGGCGGGGGGGCCCACAATGAGCAGTTCTTC. The V call is TRBV9, the J call TRBJ2-1; 9 bases map to TRBD2. The CDR3 is 15 amino acids. J gave up 5 bases and V 0 bases, and 3 bases lay outside the gene matches. CDR1 is SGDLS and CDR2 is YYNGEE in the germline V gene.

This clone was detected only a few times. This sequence joins TRBV27 and TRBJ1-6; no clear D. Germline CDR1 reads MNHEY; CDR2 reads SMNVEV (reference sequence). This CDR3 has 15 amino acids. The V end lost 2 bases, the J end lost 7 bases, and 12 bases lay between the germline ends. The DNA of the CDR3 is TGTGCCAGCAGTTTAGGCCCGACCCCCAATTCACCCCTCCACTTT. Translating it yields CASSLGPTPNSPLHF.

DNA for the CDR3: TGTGCCAGCAGCCCCTACAGGGGGTTCCAGATACCAGATACGCAGTATTTT. This codes for CASSPYRGFQIPDTQYF. This sequence joins TRBV7-9 and TRBJ2-3; 8 positions agree with TRBD1. With 5 bases clipped from V and 4 bases from J, the junction kept 14 bases outside the gene matches. This CDR3 contains 17 residues. Per the germline V gene, CDR1 is SEHNR and CDR2 is FQNEAQ (reference sequence).

The CDR3 bases are TGTGCCAGCAGCTTAGCGTTAGGCCCTGGGGAGACCCAGTACTTC. As protein: CASSLALGPGETQYF. This chain uses TRBV11-2 with TRBJ2-5; D is unclear. Trimming cost V 1 base and J 5 bases, with 14 bases left between them. The CDR3 runs 15 residues. CDR1 is SGHAT and CDR2 is FQNNGV in the germline V gene.

This clone was recorded only once. The chain carries TRBV4-3 and TRBJ2-1; 8 nucleotides agree with TRBD2. V gave up 0 bases and J gave up 9 bases; unmatched junction bases: 10. CDR3 length: 16 amino acids. Germline CDR1 LGHNA, CDR2 YSLEER. The CDR3 bases are TGCGCCAGCAGCCAAGAAATAGAACGGGAGGGGGGTGAGCAGTTCTTC. Its translation is CASSQEIEREGGEQFF.

V is TRBV4-2 and J is TRBJ2-1; weak D call: TRBD2 (6 bases). Trimming stripped 4 bases from V and 12 bases from J, with 16 bases between. The CDR3 sequence is 13 residues long. CDR1 and CDR2 from the germline V gene are LGHNA and YNFKEQ. CDR3 nucleotides: TGTGCCAGCAGCCCGCGGGGCCATTTGGGGCAGTTCTTC. It specifies CASSPRGHLGQFF.

The V and J genes are TRBV18 and TRBJ1-2; D gene ambiguous. Germline CDR1 KGHSH, CDR2 LQKENI. CDR3 length: 14 amino acids. The V and J ends lost 3 bases and 2 bases respectively, with 10 bases between them. CDR3 in DNA: TGTGCCAGCTCACCTCCGTTACAGAACTATGGCTACACCTTC. It encodes CASSPPLQNYGYTF.

In DNA form, the CDR3 reads TGTGCCAGCAGCTTAGGGGGGGTGGGTTGGAACACTGAAGCTTTCTTT. As protein: CASSLGGVGWNTEAFF. The rearrangement links TRBV7-2 to TRBJ1-1, with D perhaps matching TRBD1 (5 bases). CDR1 SGHTA and CDR2 FQGNSA come from the germline V gene. This CDR3 region has 16 residues. The V and J ends lost 1 base and 1 base respectively, with 13 bases between them. The full variable domain, rest sourced from reference TRBV7-2 and TRBJ1-1, is GAGVSQSPSNKVTEKGKDVELRCDPISGHTALYWYRQSLGQGLEFLIYFQGNSAPDKSGLPSDRFSAERTGGSVSTLTIQRTQQEDSAVYLCASSLGGVGWNTEAFFGQGTRLTVV.

This chain uses TRBV15 with TRBJ2-2; D may be TRBD1 (6 bases). This CDR3 is built from 17 residues. Trimming left V 1 base short and J 1 base short, with 13 bases between. CDR1 and CDR2 (germline): LNHNV, YYDKDF (reference sequence). CDR3 DNA sequence: TGTGCCACCAGCAGAGTGTGGGACACCCAGAACACCGGGGAGCTGTTTTTT. Its protein is CATSRVWDTQNTGELFF.

The rearrangement uses TRBV11-2 and TRBJ2-1; D tentatively reads TRBD1 or TRBD2 (5 bases each). Trimming shortened V by 1 base and J by 2 bases, and 18 bases separated the two germline ends. The germline V gene has CDR1 SGHAT and CDR2 FQNNGV. This CDR3 region has 18 residues. Written as DNA, the CDR3 is TGTGCCAGCAGCTTAGGGCTGTGGGGGAGAAGGACCTACAATGAGCAGTTCTTC. Its translation: CASSLGLWGRRTYNEQFF. The full variable domain, in which reference TRBV11-2 and TRBJ2-1 provide the parts outside the CDR3, is EAGVAQSPRYKIIEKRQSVAFWCNPISGHATLYWYQQILGQGPKLLIQFQNNGVVDDSQLPKDRFSAERLKGVDSTLKIQPAKLEDSAVYLCASSLGLWGRRTYNEQFFGPGTRLTVL.

The V gene is TRBV28, the J gene TRBJ2-7; D is possibly TRBD1 (6 bases). Trimming stripped 6 bases from V and 5 bases from J, with 14 bases between. CDR3 size: 13 residues. Germline CDR1 and CDR2: MDHEN and SYDVKM. The CDR3 bases are TGTGCCAGCAGCCTGGGACACGCCAACGAGCAGTACGTC. This sequence encodes CASSLGHANEQYV.

In DNA, the CDR3 is TGTGCCACCAGCAGAGATCGGCTGCTCATGAACACTGAAGCTTTCTTT. This translates into CATSRDRLLMNTEAFF. The chain has TRBV15 and TRBJ1-1; D call uncertain. CDR1 is LNHNV and CDR2 is YYDKDF in the germline V gene (reference sequence). The CDR3 spans 16 residues. V was pared by 0 bases and J by 0 bases, with 11 bases between.

This clone showed up just a few times. This sequence joins TRBV4-3 and TRBJ2-3; no firm D call. The V gene's germline CDR1 is LGHNA and CDR2 YSLEER. CDR3 length: 16 residues. The germline V and J ends were trimmed by 0 bases and 1 base, with 11 bases remaining between them. CDR3 sequence reads: CASSQEEPWGTDTQYF. The CDR3 nucleotides read TGCGCCAGCAGCCAAGAGGAACCCTGGGGCACAGATACGCAGTATTTT.

The chain uses TRBV7-9 and TRBJ1-2; weak D call: TRBD1 (5 bases). There are 11 residues in the CDR3. With 10 bases removed from V and 4 bases from J, the gap between germline ends came to 10 bases. Germline loops: CDR1 SEHNR, CDR2 FQNEAQ (reference sequence). The CDR3 is CAILGGYGYTF. The CDR3 DNA is TGTGCCATCCTTGGGGGCTATGGCTACACCTTC.

This clone was seen once. The rearrangement joins TRBV3-1 (or the pseudogene TRBV3-2) to TRBJ1-1, with D possibly being TRBD1 (6 bases). The CDR3 covers 14 residues. The V gene lost 5 bases and the J gene lost 3 bases, with 13 bases spanning the gap. Germline V lookup: CDR1 LGHDT, CDR2 YNNKEL (reference sequence). CDR3 bases: TGTGCCAGCAGCTCAAGGGGGGCTCACACTGAAGCTTTCTTT. It is translated as CASSSRGAHTEAFF.